Shown below are 11 T cell receptor beta chains from a single sample sequenced in a study of blood T cell repertoires in COVID-19. Repertoires were generated with immunoSEQ multiplex PCR, while TCRdb's copy carries only in-frame clones and drops some. This sample has 210,000 or so clones, with roughly 90% found just once. Sequenced input: peripheral blood. The receptors come from a man aged 40-49 years with active or convalescent COVID-19.

This chain links TRBV28 with TRBJ2-7, with 7 nucleotides matching TRBD2. V lost 8 bases to trimming and J lost 0 bases; unmatched junction nucleotides: 7. The CDR3 has 14 residues. Per germline, CDR1 MDHEN and CDR2 SYDVKM. The CDR3 sequence is CASRPGGSSYEQYF. CDR3 in DNA: TGTGCCAGCCGCCCGGGAGGAAGCTCCTACGAGCAGTACTTC.

The chain employs TRBV19 and TRBJ1-5; weak D call: TRBD1 (6 bases). The germline gives CDR1 LNHDA, CDR2 SQIVND (reference sequence). V was shortened by 3 bases and J by 5 bases, with 14 bases between the two germline ends. This CDR3 is 15 amino acids long. The CDR3 sequence: CASSIPGAPYQPQHF. As DNA, the CDR3 is TGTGCCAGTAGTATCCCAGGGGCCCCGTATCAGCCCCAGCATTTT.

The chain joins TRBV5-6 to TRBJ1-3; 7 bases align to TRBD1. The V gene end was trimmed by 6 bases and the J gene end by 2 bases; junction bases not matched to a gene: 5. CDR1 and CDR2 from the germline V gene are SGHDT and YYEEEE. The CDR3 contains 14 residues. The CDR3 DNA reads as TGTGCCAGCACCCGGGACAGCACTGGAAACACCATATATTTT. Protein sequence: CASTRDSTGNTIYF. The full variable domain, in which reference TRBV5-6 and TRBJ1-3 provide the parts outside the CDR3, is DAGVTQSPTHLIKTRGQQVTLRCSPKSGHDTVSWYQQALGQGPQFIFQYYEEEERQRGNFPDRFSGHQFPNYSSELNVNALLLGDSALYLCASTRDSTGNTIYFGEGSWLTVV.

The genes are TRBV19 and TRBJ2-1, with TRBD2 matching over 8 bases. With V trimmed by 3 bases and J by 7 bases, 2 bases remained unmatched. Germline values: CDR1 LNHDA, CDR2 SQIVND (reference sequence). This CDR3 comprises 13 residues. Here the CDR3 DNA reads TGTGCCAGTAGTATCGGGACTAGTAATGAGCAGTTCTTC. Its protein is CASSIGTSNEQFF.

The rearrangement joins TRBV6-5 to TRBJ1-3; D perhaps matches TRBD1 (6 bases). Between the trimmed V and J ends, which lost 6 bases and 5 bases, there was a span of 14 bases. The CDR3 consists of 14 residues. CDR1 and CDR2 (germline): MNHEY, SVGAGI. CDR3 protein: CASSTRQDRNTIYF. CDR3 nucleotides: TGTGCCAGCAGCACACGACAGGACAGAAACACCATATATTTT.

The rearrangement joins TRBV9 to TRBJ1-5; D is unresolved. The CDR3 covers 15 residues. The ends were cut back, 0 bases at V and 4 bases at J, with 11 bases in the middle. Germline assignment: CDR1 SGDLS and CDR2 YYNGEE. CDR3 sequence: CASSVDPSGNQPQHF. The CDR3 DNA reads TGTGCCAGCAGCGTAGACCCCTCCGGTAATCAGCCCCAGCATTTT.

The J gene is TRBJ1-4, the V gene TRBV6-5; possibly TRBD1 for D (5 bases). There are 14 residues in the CDR3. V was clipped by 0 bases and J by 8 bases, with 10 bases between them. Germline CDR1 reads MNHEY; CDR2 reads SVGAGI. In DNA, the CDR3 is TGTGCCAGCAGTTACTCCCCAGGGCAGGAAAAACTGTTTTTT. Translation gives CASSYSPGQEKLFF.

Concerning this clone itself: This specimen includes other DNA sequences encoding the same CDR3. The V gene is TRBV5-1, the J gene TRBJ2-7, with 10 bases lining up with TRBD1. V gave up 0 bases and J gave up 3 bases; unmatched junction bases: 0. Germline V gene sequence: CDR1 SGHRS, CDR2 YFSETQ. This CDR3 has 14 amino acids. The CDR3 here is CASSLGTGGYEQYF. CDR3 in DNA: TGCGCCAGCAGCTTGGGGACAGGGGGCTACGAGCAGTACTTC.

This chain joins TRBV2 and TRBJ2-2; 9 positions agree with TRBD1. Trimming cost V 6 bases and J 0 bases; bases outside gene matches: 2. This CDR3 has 15 amino acids. Germline V gene data show CDR1 as SNHLY and CDR2 as FYNNEI. CDR3 coding DNA: TGTGCCAGCAGATGGACAGGGGCGAACACCGGGGAGCTGTTTTTT. As protein: CASRWTGANTGELFF.

V is TRBV28 and J is TRBJ2-4; 9 positions match TRBD1. The CDR3 has 17 amino acids. The V gene end was trimmed by 5 bases and the J gene end by 7 bases; junction bases not matched to a gene: 15. CDR1 and CDR2 (germline): MDHEN, SYDVKM. CDR3 amino acids: CASSTPPGQGQGNIQYF. The CDR3 DNA follows: TGTGCCAGCAGTACCCCCCCAGGACAGGGGCAAGGGAACATTCAGTACTTC.

The chain uses TRBV27 and TRBJ1-5; D gene uncertain. The CDR3 loop spans 16 amino acids. The ends were cut back, 2 bases at V and 0 bases at J, with 11 bases in the middle. Per germline, CDR1 MNHEY and CDR2 SMNVEV (reference sequence). CDR3: CASSLTPDISNQPQHF. As DNA, the CDR3 is TGTGCCAGCAGTTTAACCCCCGACATTAGCAATCAGCCCCAGCATTTT.